This T cell receptor beta chain originates from a study of CD8+ T cells in alopecia areata. RNA was isolated and reverse transcribed to cDNA, the sequencing template. Profiled with immunoSEQ multiplex PCR; TCRdb holds only in-frame clones, not every one. Here the sample spans roughly 150,000 clones, less than 65% being singletons. Cell sorting on a FACSAria was used to separate CD4+ and CD8+ T cells from the PBMCs. Trimming removed 4 bases at V and 7 bases at J, with 18 bases between. CDR3 length: 14 residues. The germline CDR1 and CDR2 sequences are SGHRS and YFSETQ. The chain has TRBV5-1 and TRBJ2-7; tentative D call: TRBD1 (6 bases). The origin of this receptor is a human donor in good health. Sequenced: CD8+ T cells sorted from blood. The CDR3 region has the DNA TGCGCCAGCAGCCTAACATGGACAGAGCGGGAGCAGTACTTC. It yields the protein CASSLTWTEREQYF.